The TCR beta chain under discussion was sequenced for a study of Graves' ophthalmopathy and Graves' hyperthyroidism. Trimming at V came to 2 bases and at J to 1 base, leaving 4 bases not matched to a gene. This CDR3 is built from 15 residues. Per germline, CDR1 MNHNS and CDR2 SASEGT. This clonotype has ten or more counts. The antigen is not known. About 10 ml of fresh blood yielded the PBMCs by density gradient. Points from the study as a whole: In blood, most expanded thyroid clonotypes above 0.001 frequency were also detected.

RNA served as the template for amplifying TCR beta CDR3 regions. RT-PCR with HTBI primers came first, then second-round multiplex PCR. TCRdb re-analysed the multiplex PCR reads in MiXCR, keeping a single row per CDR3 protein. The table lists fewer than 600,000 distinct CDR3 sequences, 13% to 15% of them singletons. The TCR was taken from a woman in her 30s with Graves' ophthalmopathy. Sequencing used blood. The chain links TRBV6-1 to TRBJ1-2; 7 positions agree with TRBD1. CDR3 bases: TGTGCCAGCAGTGAAACAGGGGCCCTTAACTATGGCTACACCTTC. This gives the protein CASSETGALNYGYTF.